This TCR beta chain was identified during a study of vaccination and CD4 T cells after COVID-19. Note on this clonotype: Its target is not known.

At the Johns Hopkins FTIC core, DNA taken from cultured CD4+ T cells was sequenced by way of the Oncomine TCR Beta short-read assay. TCRdb redid the calling of the PCR reads with MiXCR, one entry per CDR3 protein. The sample consists of about 15,000 distinct CDR3 sequences, roughly 53% of them appearing once. V dropped 6 bases and J dropped 12 bases, with 20 bases sitting between them. The CDR3 totals 13 residues. Germline assignment: CDR1 DFQATT and CDR2 SNEGSKA (reference sequence). Treatment denoted: roughly 10-day PBMC culture with coronavirus spike peptide pools or control peptides (ViraFEST assay). For ViraFEST, peptide pools expanded antigen-specific T cells, after which the TCRs were sequenced. PBMCs were cultured at fewer than 2.5 million per well with roughly 10 IU/ml IL-2 and approximately 9.4 ug/ml peptide pools. Scientists separated out CD4+ T cells through negative selection following 10 days in culture.

The sequence was obtained from a human donor who had recovered from COVID-19. Source material: CD4+ T cells from blood, cultured in vitro. The chain combines TRBV20-1 with TRBJ1-4, with D possibly TRBD1 on 6 matching bases. CDR3 DNA: TGCAGTGCGCCGGACAGATTGTCTGGGGAACTGTTTTTT. Its translation is CSAPDRLSGELFF.